These 32 T cell receptor beta chains were sequenced from one sample in a study of T cell repertoires in cytomegalovirus infection. Their recognized antigens are unknown. TCRdb re-called the reads through MiXCR, storing one row per CDR3 protein. The data show 700,000 to 850,000 distinct CDR3 sequences, 30% to 35% seen once. The sample was cultured CD8+ T cells from PBMCs, taken from culture after CMV antigen stimulation. The source is a human donor in good health (CMV status not recorded). Some clones in this sample may be carry-over from other donors' samples.

In its sample, this clonotype was seen a few times. V usage is TRBV7-9 and J usage is TRBJ1-2; a weak D match, TRBD1 (5 bases). Per the germline V gene, CDR1 is SEHNR and CDR2 is FQNEAQ (reference sequence). The CDR3 consists of 13 residues. V lost 11 bases, J lost 0 bases, and 13 bases lay in between. The CDR3 is CAGHRPSNYGYTF. Here the CDR3 DNA reads TGTGCCGGTCACAGGCCTTCTAACTATGGCTACACCTTC.

In this sample, this clonotype turned up many times. This sequence joins TRBV7-6 and TRBJ2-1; tentatively, D is TRBD2 (5 bases). The CDR3 spans 13 residues. Trimming stripped 5 bases from V and 4 bases from J, with 9 bases between. Germline values: CDR1 SGHVS, CDR2 FNYEAQ. The DNA for the CDR3 is TGTGCCAGCAGCCCGACTATATACAATGAGCAGTTCTTC. The encoded protein is CASSPTIYNEQFF.

This clonotype was counted many times. V usage is TRBV7-9 and J usage is TRBJ1-5, with D perhaps matching TRBD1 (5 bases). Deletions cut 1 base from V and 3 bases from J, with 16 bases between. The germline V gene encodes CDR1 SEHNR and CDR2 FQNEAQ (reference sequence). This CDR3 spans 17 amino acids. For the CDR3, the DNA is TGTGCCAGCAGCTTAGTGGGGCGCAGGGAAATCAATCAGCCCCAGCATTTT. Translation gives CASSLVGRREINQPQHF.

CDR3 loop: CASSSREDRNTIYF. The DNA for the CDR3 is TGTGCCAGCAGCTCCCGGGAAGACCGGAACACCATATATTTT. This chain links TRBV5-4 with TRBJ1-3, with D unresolved. Per the germline V gene, CDR1 is SGHNT and CDR2 is YYREEE (reference sequence). Trimming shortened V by 3 bases and J by 7 bases, and 14 bases separated the two germline ends. CDR3 length equals 14 residues.

V is TRBV7-8 and J is TRBJ2-1, with D possibly being TRBD2 (6 bases). V was trimmed by 3 bases and J by 8 bases, leaving 14 bases between them. Looked up from germline, CDR1 is SGHVS and CDR2 is FQNEAQ. The CDR3 has 14 residues. CDR3 sequence: CASSFGAGYDEQFF. As DNA, the CDR3 is TGTGCCAGCAGCTTCGGGGCGGGGTATGATGAGCAGTTCTTC.

This clonotype was observed a handful of times. This sequence joins TRBV28 and TRBJ2-1; possibly TRBD1 or TRBD2 for D (5 bases each). Trimming took 5 bases from V and 8 from J, leaving 16 bases between them. Germline values: CDR1 MDHEN, CDR2 SYDVKM. The CDR3 loop spans 14 amino acids. The CDR3 is CASSQLRGRDEQFF. CDR3 DNA: TGTGCCAGCAGTCAACTCCGGGGCAGGGATGAGCAGTTCTTC. The variable domain in full, completed from reference TRBV28 and TRBJ2-1, reads DVKVTQSSRYLVKRTGEKVFLECVQDMDHENMFWYRQDPGLGLRLIYFSYDVKMKEKGDIPEGYSVSREKKERFSLILESASTNQTSMYLCASSQLRGRDEQFFGPGTRLTVL.

This clonotype has more than one count but fewer than ten. This chain connects TRBV27 to TRBJ2-7; perhaps D is TRBD1 or TRBD2 (5 bases each). Trimming pared 7 bases from V and 2 bases from J, leaving 15 bases between. Germline-derived CDR1 and CDR2 are MNHEY and SMNVEV (reference sequence). The CDR3 has 14 residues. In DNA, the CDR3 is TGTGCCAGCACTACCCGGGACGGTGCCTACGAGCAGTACTTC. It encodes CASTTRDGAYEQYF.

This rearrangement joins TRBV15 to TRBJ2-5; D gene ambiguous. The CDR3 totals 13 residues. Germline lookup yields CDR1 LNHNV and CDR2 YYDKDF (reference sequence). V was clipped by 1 base and J by 5 bases, with 8 bases between them. This chain's CDR3 is CATSRGIGETQYF. The DNA of the CDR3 is TGTGCCACCAGCAGAGGGATAGGGGAGACCCAGTACTTC.

This clonotype has ten or more counts. This chain uses TRBV7-8 with TRBJ2-7; D is undetermined. The ends were cut back, 8 bases at V and 3 bases at J, with 17 bases in the middle. The CDR3 sequence is 14 residues long. Germline CDR1 reads SGHVS; CDR2 reads FQNEAQ. The CDR3 region is CASGRPGENYEQYF. CDR3 DNA sequence: TGTGCCAGCGGCCGGCCCGGCGAGAACTACGAGCAGTACTTC.

This rearrangement joins TRBV6-2 or TRBV6-3 to TRBJ1-4; 8 bases are shared with TRBD1. CDR1 and CDR2 from the germline V gene are MNHEY and SVGEGT. CDR3 length equals 14 residues. Trimming took 6 bases from V and 5 from J; bases not matched to a gene: 5. The CDR3 coding sequence is TGTGCCAGCAGCCAACAGGGGGGAAATGAAAAACTGTTTTTT. This codes for CASSQQGGNEKLFF.

The chain joins TRBV5-5 to TRBJ2-1; 9 bases align to TRBD1. Germline trimming cut 4 bases from V and 0 bases from J; bases unmatched to any gene: 2. The CDR3 sequence is 15 residues long. Germline loops: CDR1 SGHKS, CDR2 YYEKEE (reference sequence). The CDR3 reads CASSVGQGSYNEQFF. The CDR3 bases are TGTGCCAGCAGCGTGGGACAGGGCTCCTACAATGAGCAGTTCTTC.

The chain employs TRBV20-1 and TRBJ2-1; 7 bases agree with TRBD2. The germline V gene encodes CDR1 DFQATT and CDR2 SNEGSKA (reference sequence). The ends lost 2 bases at V and 6 bases at J; junction bases unmatched: 4. The CDR3 covers 13 residues. The CDR3 sequence is CSARLAETNEQFF. CDR3 nucleotides: TGCAGTGCTAGACTAGCGGAGACCAATGAGCAGTTCTTC.

This clonotype was recorded a few times. The rearrangement uses TRBV10-3 and TRBJ2-5, with 10 bases aligning to TRBD2. The CDR3 is 16 residues long. V shed 3 bases, J shed 1 base, and the junction held 5 bases outside the gene matches. Germline V lookup: CDR1 ENHRY, CDR2 SYGVKD. DNA of the CDR3: TGTGCCATCAGTGATATGAGCGGGGGGGCCCAAGAGACCCAGTACTTC. Encoded protein: CAISDMSGGAQETQYF.

The chain links TRBV7-4 to TRBJ2-1; TRBD2 is a possible D gene (7 bases). The CDR3 totals 15 residues. V was clipped by 0 bases and J by 5 bases, with 11 bases between them. Germline V gene data show CDR1 as SGHVT and CDR2 as SQSDAQ. The chain's CDR3 is CASSLAGGGDNEQFF. DNA for the CDR3: TGTGCCAGCAGCTTAGCGGGGGGGGGCGACAATGAGCAGTTCTTC.

The DNA for the CDR3 is TGTGCCAGTAGTATGGGGGCAAGAAGAGCTTTCTTT. Residues: CASSMGARRAFF. The gene calls are TRBV19 and TRBJ1-1; D is possibly TRBD1 (6 bases). V lost 3 bases to trimming and J lost 10 bases, with 12 bases between them. Germline values: CDR1 LNHDA, CDR2 SQIVND (reference sequence). The CDR3 is 12 amino acids.

The chain has TRBV29-1 and TRBJ1-1, with D perhaps TRBD1 (5 bases). This CDR3 is 11 amino acids long. The V gene lost 4 bases and the J gene lost 8 bases, with 11 bases spanning the gap. In germline, CDR1 is SQVTM, CDR2 ANQGSEA. CDR3 in amino acids: CSVGGGPEAFF. The CDR3 region has the DNA TGCAGCGTTGGGGGGGGTCCCGAAGCTTTCTTT.

V and J are TRBV4-1 and TRBJ2-7; 10 nucleotides align to TRBD1. From germline, CDR1 is MGHRA and CDR2 YSYEKL. The CDR3 covers 15 residues. After removal of 3 bases from V and 6 bases from J, the junction contained 8 bases not matched to a gene. CDR3: CASSHPGQGISEQYF. The CDR3 DNA reads as TGCGCCAGCAGCCACCCGGGACAGGGGATCTCCGAGCAGTACTTC.

The J gene is TRBJ1-2, the V gene TRBV19; 8 nucleotides match TRBD1. V was clipped by 3 bases and J by 0 bases; unmatched bases: 15. This CDR3 has 19 residues. Germline lookup yields CDR1 LNHDA and CDR2 SQIVND (reference sequence). The CDR3 DNA follows: TGTGCCAGTAGTATCCCGTTTCAGGGGGCGAGGCTCTCTAACTATGGCTACACCTTC. This sequence encodes CASSIPFQGARLSNYGYTF. The complete variable domain, with remaining parts taken from reference TRBV19 and TRBJ1-2, reads DGGITQSPKYLFRKEGQNVTLSCEQNLNHDAMYWYRQDPGQGLRLIYYSQIVNDFQKGDIAEGYSVSREKKESFPLTVTSAQKNPTAFYLCASSIPFQGARLSNYGYTFGSGTRLTVV.

This clonotype was found a few times. The chain has TRBV27 and TRBJ1-6, with D possibly being TRBD1 (5 bases). The CDR3 is made up of 13 amino acids. Looked up from germline, CDR1 is MNHEY and CDR2 is SMNVEV (reference sequence). V lost 2 bases to trimming and J lost 9 bases, with 8 bases between them. The CDR3 DNA sequence: TGTGCCAGCAGTTTACAGGGTGGTTCACCCCTCCACTTT. Translating gives CASSLQGGSPLHF.

The chain joins TRBV4-1 to TRBJ2-3; weak D call: TRBD2 (6 bases). Germline CDR1 reads MGHRA; CDR2 reads YSYEKL. Trimming left V 1 base short and J 6 bases short, with 11 bases between. CDR3 length: 14 residues. The CDR3 spells CASSQGLASDTQYF. Here the CDR3 DNA reads TGCGCCAGCAGCCAAGGCCTAGCGTCTGATACGCAGTATTTT.

This clonotype was observed many times. The V gene is TRBV7-8, the J gene TRBJ2-7, with D unclear. CDR3 size: 13 residues. Germline CDR1 is SGHVS and CDR2 is FQNEAQ. V was shortened by 3 bases and J by 4 bases, with 10 bases between the two germline ends. This CDR3 is CASSFAGNYEQYV. As DNA, the CDR3 is TGTGCCAGCAGCTTTGCTGGGAATTACGAGCAGTACGTC.

This clonotype appeared a few times. The chain recombines TRBV6-5 with TRBJ1-4, with 7 bases matching TRBD1. The CDR3 sequence is 16 residues long. Germline CDR1 reads MNHEY; CDR2 reads SVGAGI. V shed 0 bases, J shed 5 bases, and the junction held 6 bases outside the gene matches. CDR3 region: CASSYSPGTANEKLFF. The CDR3 nucleotides are TGTGCCAGCAGTTACTCCCCGGGGACAGCGAATGAAAAACTGTTTTTT.

Only a few counts were recorded for this clonotype. The genes are TRBV7-9 and TRBJ1-2; no firm D call. Germline assignment: CDR1 SEHNR and CDR2 FQNEAQ (reference sequence). With 5 bases removed from V and 4 bases from J, the gap between germline ends came to 23 bases. The CDR3 covers 17 residues. This chain's CDR3 is CASSPLGWSPGSYGYTF. CDR3 DNA: TGTGCCAGCAGCCCACTGGGTTGGAGCCCGGGAAGCTATGGCTACACCTTC.

This clonotype was picked up many times. The chain combines TRBV7-2 with TRBJ1-2; tentatively, D is TRBD1 (6 bases). The germline gives CDR1 SGHTA, CDR2 FQGNSA. The length of the CDR3 is 15 residues. V lost 8 bases and J lost 1, with 17 bases in between. CDR3 bases: TGTGCCAGCTATATGGCCAGGGGCGTTAACTATGGCTACACCTTC. Translating gives CASYMARGVNYGYTF.

The chain carries TRBV7-9 and TRBJ1-2; D is uncertain. The CDR3 has 15 residues. CDR1 and CDR2 from the germline V gene are SEHNR and FQNEAQ (reference sequence). Trimming took off 1 base at V and 2 bases at J, with 11 bases between the two ends. The CDR3 reads CASSLDIGPNYGYTF. In DNA, the CDR3 is TGTGCCAGCAGCTTAGATATCGGCCCAAACTATGGCTACACCTTC.

This clonotype was recorded a few times. The chain joins TRBV19 to TRBJ1-1; D is perhaps TRBD1 (6 bases). V was trimmed by 11 bases and J by 5 bases, leaving 15 bases between them. Germline values: CDR1 LNHDA, CDR2 SQIVND (reference sequence). There are 12 residues in the CDR3. The CDR3 is CAGRGSGTEAFF. CDR3 nucleotides: TGTGCCGGAAGGGGGTCGGGAACTGAAGCTTTCTTT.

This clonotype was counted between two and nine times. The V and J genes are TRBV7-9 and TRBJ1-4; weak D call: TRBD1 (6 bases). Germline CDR1 and CDR2: SEHNR and FQNEAQ (reference sequence). V lost 5 bases and J lost 6, with 16 bases in between. The CDR3 consists of 15 residues. In DNA form, the CDR3 reads TGTGCCAGCAGCCCCCCTTGGGGGGCGGATGAAAAACTGTTTTTT. It specifies CASSPPWGADEKLFF.

The CDR3 reads CASSPRDYEQYF. As DNA, the CDR3 is TGCGCCAGCAGCCCCAGGGACTACGAGCAGTACTTC. V and J are TRBV4-3 and TRBJ2-7, with D tentatively TRBD1 (5 bases). This CDR3 comprises 12 residues. Trimming cost V 4 bases and J 3 bases, with 7 bases left between them. The germline CDR1 and CDR2 sequences are LGHNA and YSLEER.

This clonotype was recorded only once. The chain joins TRBV6-6 to TRBJ1-5; 7 positions agree with TRBD1. V lost 2 bases, J lost 11 bases, and 15 bases stayed unmatched. CDR1 is MNHNY and CDR2 is SVGAGI in the germline V gene (reference sequence). CDR3 size: 16 residues. CDR3 DNA: TGTGCCAGCAGTTACCCCGACAGGGAGGGATCAAGGGCCCAGCATTTT. It encodes CASSYPDREGSRAQHF.

Many counts were recorded for this clonotype. The chain recombines TRBV7-8 with TRBJ1-5; possible D gene TRBD1, 5 bases. The CDR3 covers 14 residues. The germline CDR1 and CDR2 sequences are SGHVS and FQNEAQ. V dropped 9 bases and J dropped 0 bases, with 12 bases sitting between them. The CDR3 sequence is CASQGDYSNQPQHF. The DNA of the CDR3 is TGTGCCAGTCAGGGAGACTATAGCAATCAGCCCCAGCATTTT.

A few counts support this clonotype. The V gene is TRBV12-5, the J gene TRBJ2-3, with unresolved D. Per the germline V gene, CDR1 is LGHNT and CDR2 is FRNRAP. The CDR3 consists of 17 residues. The ends were cut back, 3 bases at V and 4 bases at J, with 20 bases in the middle. The CDR3 reads CASGFSPGHLRADTQYF. In DNA, the CDR3 is TGTGCTAGTGGTTTTAGCCCTGGGCACCTAAGGGCAGATACGCAGTATTTT.

The chain joins TRBV19 to TRBJ2-1, with 10 bases aligning to TRBD2. With 8 bases clipped from V and 9 bases from J, the junction kept 10 bases outside the gene matches. The germline gives CDR1 LNHDA, CDR2 SQIVND (reference sequence). The CDR3 covers 14 residues. CDR3 protein: CASQQAGGRFEQFF. In DNA form, the CDR3 reads TGTGCCAGTCAACAAGCGGGGGGGCGCTTTGAGCAGTTCTTC.